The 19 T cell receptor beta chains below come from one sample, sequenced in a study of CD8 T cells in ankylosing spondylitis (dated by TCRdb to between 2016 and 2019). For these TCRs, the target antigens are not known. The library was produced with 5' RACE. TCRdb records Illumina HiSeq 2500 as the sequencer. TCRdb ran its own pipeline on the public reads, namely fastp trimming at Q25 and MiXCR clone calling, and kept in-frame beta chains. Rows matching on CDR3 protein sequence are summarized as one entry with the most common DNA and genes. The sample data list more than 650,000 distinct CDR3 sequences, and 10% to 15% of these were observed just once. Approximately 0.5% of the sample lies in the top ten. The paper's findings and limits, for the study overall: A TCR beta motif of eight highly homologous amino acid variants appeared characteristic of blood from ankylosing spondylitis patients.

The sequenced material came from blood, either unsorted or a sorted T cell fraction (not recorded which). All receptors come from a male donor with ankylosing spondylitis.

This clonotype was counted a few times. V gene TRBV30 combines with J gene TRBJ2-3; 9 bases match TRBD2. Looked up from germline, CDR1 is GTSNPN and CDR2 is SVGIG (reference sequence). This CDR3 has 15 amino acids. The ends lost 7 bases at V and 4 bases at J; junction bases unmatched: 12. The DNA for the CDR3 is TGTGCCTACCGTGGGACTAGCAGGGATTCAGATACGCAGTATTTT. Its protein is CAYRGTSRDSDTQYF.

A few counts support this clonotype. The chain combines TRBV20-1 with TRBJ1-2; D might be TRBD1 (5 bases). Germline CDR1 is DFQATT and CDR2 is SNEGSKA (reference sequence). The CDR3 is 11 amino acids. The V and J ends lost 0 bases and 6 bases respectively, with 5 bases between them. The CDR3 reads CSAREGDGYTF. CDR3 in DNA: TGCAGTGCTAGAGAAGGGGATGGCTACACCTTC.

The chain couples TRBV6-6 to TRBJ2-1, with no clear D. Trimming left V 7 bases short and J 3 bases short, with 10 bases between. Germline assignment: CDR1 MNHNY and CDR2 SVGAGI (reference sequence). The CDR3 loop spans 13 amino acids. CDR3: CASTKGSYNEQFF. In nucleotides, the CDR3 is TGTGCCAGCACCAAGGGAAGCTACAATGAGCAGTTCTTC.

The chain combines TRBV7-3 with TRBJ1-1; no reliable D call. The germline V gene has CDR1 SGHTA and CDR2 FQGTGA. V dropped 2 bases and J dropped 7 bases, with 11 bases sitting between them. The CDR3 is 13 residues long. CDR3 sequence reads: CASSLSTAIEAFF. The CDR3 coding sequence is TGTGCCAGCAGCTTATCTACAGCAATTGAAGCTTTCTTT.

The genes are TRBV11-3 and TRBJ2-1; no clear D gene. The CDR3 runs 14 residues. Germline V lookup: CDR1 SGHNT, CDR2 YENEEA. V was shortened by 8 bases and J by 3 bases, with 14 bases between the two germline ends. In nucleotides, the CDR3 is TGTGCCAGCTCTTATTACGATAGCTACAATGAGCAGTTCTTC. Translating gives CASSYYDSYNEQFF.

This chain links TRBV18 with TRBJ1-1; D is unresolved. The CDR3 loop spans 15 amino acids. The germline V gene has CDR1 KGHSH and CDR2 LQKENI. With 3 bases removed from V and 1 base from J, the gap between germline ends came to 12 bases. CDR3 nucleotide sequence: TGTGCCAGCTCACCGGGAGGGAGGGCGAACACTGAAGCTTTCTTT. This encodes CASSPGGRANTEAFF.

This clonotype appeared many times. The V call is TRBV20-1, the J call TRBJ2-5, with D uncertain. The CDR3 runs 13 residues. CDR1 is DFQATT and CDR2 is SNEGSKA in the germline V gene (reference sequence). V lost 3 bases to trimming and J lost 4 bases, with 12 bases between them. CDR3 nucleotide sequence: TGCAGTGCTAGTTTGACGGTGAGAGAGACCCAGTACTTC. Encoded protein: CSASLTVRETQYF.

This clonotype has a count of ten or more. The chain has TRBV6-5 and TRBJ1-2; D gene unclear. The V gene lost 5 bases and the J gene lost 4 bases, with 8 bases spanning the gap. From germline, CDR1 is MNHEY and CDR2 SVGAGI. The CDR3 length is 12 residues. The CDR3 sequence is CASSRSSYGYTF. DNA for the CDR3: TGTGCCAGCAGTCGCTCTTCCTATGGCTACACCTTC.

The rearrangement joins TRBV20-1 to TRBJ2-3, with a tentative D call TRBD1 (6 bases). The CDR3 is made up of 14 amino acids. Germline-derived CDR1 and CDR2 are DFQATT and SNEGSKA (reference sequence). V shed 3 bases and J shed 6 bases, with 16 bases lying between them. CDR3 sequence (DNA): TGCAGTGCTAGGGGGGCTATAATTACGGATACGCAGTATTTT. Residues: CSARGAIITDTQYF.

This chain's CDR3 is CASSSRFPGQFWSPLHF. The CDR3 DNA reads as TGTGCCAGCAGTTCTAGATTCCCGGGACAGTTTTGGTCACCCCTCCACTTT. The V and J genes are TRBV27 and TRBJ1-6; 7 bases map to TRBD1. After removal of 4 bases from V and 10 bases from J, the junction contained 16 bases not matched to a gene. The CDR3 spans 17 residues. Germline assignment: CDR1 MNHEY and CDR2 SMNVEV (reference sequence).

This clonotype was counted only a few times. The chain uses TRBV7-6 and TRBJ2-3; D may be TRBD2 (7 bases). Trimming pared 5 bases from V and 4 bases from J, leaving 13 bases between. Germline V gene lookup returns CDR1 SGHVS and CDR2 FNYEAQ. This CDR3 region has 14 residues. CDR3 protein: CASSLGGQADTQYF. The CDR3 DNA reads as TGTGCCAGCAGCCTCGGGGGGCAGGCAGATACGCAGTATTTT.

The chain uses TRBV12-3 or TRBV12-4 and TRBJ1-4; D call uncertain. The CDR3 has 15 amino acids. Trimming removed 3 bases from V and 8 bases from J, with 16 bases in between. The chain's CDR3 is CASSFRAGGSEKLFF. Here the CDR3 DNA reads TGTGCCAGCAGTTTCCGCGCCGGAGGATCGGAAAAACTGTTTTTT.

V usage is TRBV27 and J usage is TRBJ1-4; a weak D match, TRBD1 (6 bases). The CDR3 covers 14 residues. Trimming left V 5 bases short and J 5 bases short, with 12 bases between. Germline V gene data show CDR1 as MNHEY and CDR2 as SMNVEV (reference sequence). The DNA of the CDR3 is TGTGCCAGCAGTCAACAGGGCTTAAATGAAAAACTGTTTTTT. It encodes CASSQQGLNEKLFF.

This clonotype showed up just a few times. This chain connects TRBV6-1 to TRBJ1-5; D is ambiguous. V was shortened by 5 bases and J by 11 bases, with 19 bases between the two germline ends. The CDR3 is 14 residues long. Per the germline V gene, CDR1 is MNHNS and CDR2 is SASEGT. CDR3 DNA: TGTGCCAGCAGTCAGAGTTGGTACTGGGCGACCCAGCATTTT. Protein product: CASSQSWYWATQHF.

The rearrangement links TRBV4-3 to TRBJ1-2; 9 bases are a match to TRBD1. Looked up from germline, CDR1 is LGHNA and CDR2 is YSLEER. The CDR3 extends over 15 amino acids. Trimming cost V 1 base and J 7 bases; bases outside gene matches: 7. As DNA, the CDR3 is TGCGCCAGCAGCCAAGGGGGTACAGGGGGCTTTGGCTACACCTTC. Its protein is CASSQGGTGGFGYTF.

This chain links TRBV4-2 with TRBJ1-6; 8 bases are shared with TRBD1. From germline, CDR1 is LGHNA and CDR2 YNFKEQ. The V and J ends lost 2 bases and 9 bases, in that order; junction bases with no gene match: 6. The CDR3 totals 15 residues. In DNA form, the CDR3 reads TGTGCCAGCAGCCAAAGGACAGGGATAGGTTCACCCCTCCACTTT. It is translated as CASSQRTGIGSPLHF.

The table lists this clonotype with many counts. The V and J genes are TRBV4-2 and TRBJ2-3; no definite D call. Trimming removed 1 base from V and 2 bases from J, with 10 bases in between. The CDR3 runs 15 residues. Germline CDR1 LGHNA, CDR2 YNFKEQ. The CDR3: CASSQGTANTDTQYF. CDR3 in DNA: TGTGCCAGCAGCCAAGGAACAGCAAACACAGATACGCAGTATTTT.

CDR3 in amino acids: CSAAGVLRISYNEQFF. DNA of the CDR3: TGCAGTGCTGCCGGTGTGTTGCGGATCTCCTACAATGAGCAGTTCTTC. This sequence joins TRBV20-1 and TRBJ2-1; no reliable D call. The V gene lost 5 bases and the J gene lost 0 bases, with 17 bases spanning the gap. Germline V CDR1 and CDR2: DFQATT, SNEGSKA (reference sequence). CDR3 size: 16 residues.

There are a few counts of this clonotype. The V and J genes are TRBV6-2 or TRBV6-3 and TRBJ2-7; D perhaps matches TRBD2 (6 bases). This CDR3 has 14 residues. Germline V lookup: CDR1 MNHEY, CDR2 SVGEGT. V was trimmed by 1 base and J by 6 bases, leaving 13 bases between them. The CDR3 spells CASSYWEAPSEQYF. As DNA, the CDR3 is TGTGCCAGCAGTTACTGGGAGGCCCCCTCCGAGCAGTACTTC.